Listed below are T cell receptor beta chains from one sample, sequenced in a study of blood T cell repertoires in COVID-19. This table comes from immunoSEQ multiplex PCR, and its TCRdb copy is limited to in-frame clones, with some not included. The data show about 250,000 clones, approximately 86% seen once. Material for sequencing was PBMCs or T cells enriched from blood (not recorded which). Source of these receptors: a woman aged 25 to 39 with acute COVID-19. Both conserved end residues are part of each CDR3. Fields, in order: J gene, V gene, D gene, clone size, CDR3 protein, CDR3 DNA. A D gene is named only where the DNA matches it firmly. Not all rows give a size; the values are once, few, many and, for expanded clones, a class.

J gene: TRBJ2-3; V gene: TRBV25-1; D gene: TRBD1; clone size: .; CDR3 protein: CASSENTNDRGRTDTQYF; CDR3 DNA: TGTGCCAGCAGTGAAAATACCAATGACAGGGGAAGGACAGATACGCAGTATTTT
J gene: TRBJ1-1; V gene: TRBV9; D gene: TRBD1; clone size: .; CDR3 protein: CASSVDGATGGAAFF; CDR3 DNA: TGTGCCAGCAGCGTAGACGGTGCGACAGGGGGCGCAGCTTTCTTT
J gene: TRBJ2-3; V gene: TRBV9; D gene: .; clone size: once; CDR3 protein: CASSVIPGDTQYF; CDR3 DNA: TGTGCCAGCAGCGTAATCCCGGGGGATACGCAGTATTTT
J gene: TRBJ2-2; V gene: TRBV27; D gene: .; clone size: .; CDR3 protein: CASEEGGELFF; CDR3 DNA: TGTGCCAGCGAGGAGGGCGGGGAGCTGTTTTTT
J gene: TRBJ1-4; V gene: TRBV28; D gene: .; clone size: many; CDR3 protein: CASYDRNNEKLFF; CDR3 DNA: TGTGCCAGCTATGACAGGAATAATGAAAAACTGTTTTTT
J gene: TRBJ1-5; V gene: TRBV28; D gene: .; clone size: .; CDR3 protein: CASSATGEPQHF; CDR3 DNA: TGTGCCAGCAGTGCGACGGGGGAGCCCCAGCATTTT
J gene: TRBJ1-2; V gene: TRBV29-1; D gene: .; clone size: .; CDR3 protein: CSARTADSYGYTF; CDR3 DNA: TGCAGCGCGAGAACGGCGGACAGCTATGGCTACACCTTC
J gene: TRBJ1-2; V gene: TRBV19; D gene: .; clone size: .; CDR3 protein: CASSTLPTERGYTF; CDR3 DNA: TGTGCCAGTAGTACTTTACCTACCGAGAGGGGCTACACCTTC
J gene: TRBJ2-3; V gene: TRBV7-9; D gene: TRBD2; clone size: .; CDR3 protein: CASERGGGATDTQYF; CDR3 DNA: TGTGCCAGCGAAAGGGGCGGGGGGGCCACAGATACGCAGTATTTT
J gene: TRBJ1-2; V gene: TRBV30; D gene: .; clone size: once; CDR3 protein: CAWSSKGPYGYTF; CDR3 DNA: TGTGCCTGGAGTTCAAAGGGGCCCTATGGCTACACCTTC
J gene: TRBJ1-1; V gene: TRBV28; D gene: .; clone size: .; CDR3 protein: CASSETGIKAFF; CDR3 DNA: TGTGCCAGCAGTGAAACAGGAATAAAAGCTTTCTTT
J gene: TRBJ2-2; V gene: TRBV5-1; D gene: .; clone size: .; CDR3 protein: CASHYGGELFF; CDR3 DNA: TGCGCCAGCCACTATGGCGGGGAGCTGTTTTTT
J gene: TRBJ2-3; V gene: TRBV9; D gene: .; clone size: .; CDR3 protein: CASSAPAGDTSTDTQYF; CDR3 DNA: TGTGCCAGCAGCGCCCCCGCGGGGGACACTAGCACAGATACGCAGTATTTT
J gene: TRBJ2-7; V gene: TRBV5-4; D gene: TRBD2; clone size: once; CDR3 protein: CASSLSGGTYEQYF; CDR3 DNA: TGTGCCAGCAGCTTGAGCGGGGGGACCTACGAGCAGTACTTC
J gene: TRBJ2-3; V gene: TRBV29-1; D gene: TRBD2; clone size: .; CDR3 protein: CSVRLAGGSDTQYF; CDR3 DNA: TGCAGCGTTCGCCTAGCGGGAGGCTCCGATACGCAGTATTTT
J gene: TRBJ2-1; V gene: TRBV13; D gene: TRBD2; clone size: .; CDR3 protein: CASSWGLAGGGGEQFF; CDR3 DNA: TGTGCCAGCAGCTGGGGACTAGCGGGAGGGGGTGGTGAGCAGTTCTTC
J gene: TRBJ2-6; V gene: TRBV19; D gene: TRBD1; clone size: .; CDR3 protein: CASRATGGYSGANVLTF; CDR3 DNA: TGTGCCAGTAGAGCGACAGGGGGATACTCTGGGGCCAACGTCCTGACTTTC
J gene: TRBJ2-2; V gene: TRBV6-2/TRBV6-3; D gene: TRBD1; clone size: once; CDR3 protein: CASSGTVNTGELFF; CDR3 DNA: TGTGCCAGCAGCGGGACAGTGAACACCGGGGAGCTGTTTTTT
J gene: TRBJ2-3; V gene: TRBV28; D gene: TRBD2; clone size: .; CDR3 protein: CASSEPGGTDTQYF; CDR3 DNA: TGTGCCAGCAGTGAACCGGGGGGGACAGATACGCAGTATTTT
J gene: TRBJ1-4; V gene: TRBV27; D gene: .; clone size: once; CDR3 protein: CASSPHPLAEKLFF; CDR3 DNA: TGTGCCAGCAGTCCCCACCCCCTAGCCGAAAAACTGTTTTTT
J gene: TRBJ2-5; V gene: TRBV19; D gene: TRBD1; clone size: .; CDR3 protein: CASSMTGRETQYF; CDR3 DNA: TGTGCCAGTAGTATGACAGGGAGAGAGACCCAGTACTTC
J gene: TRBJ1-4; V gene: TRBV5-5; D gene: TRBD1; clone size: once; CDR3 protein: CASSMSGQGASTNEKLFF; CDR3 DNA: TGTGCCAGCAGCATGTCGGGACAGGGGGCGTCTACTAATGAAAAACTGTTTTTT
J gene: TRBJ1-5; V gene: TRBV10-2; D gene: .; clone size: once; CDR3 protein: CASGLTYSNQPQHF; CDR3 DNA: TGCGCCAGCGGCCTGACTTATAGCAATCAGCCCCAGCATTTT
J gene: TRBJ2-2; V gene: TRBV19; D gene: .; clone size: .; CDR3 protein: CASSLRATGELFF; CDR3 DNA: TGTGCCAGTAGTCTCAGGGCCACCGGGGAGCTGTTTTTT
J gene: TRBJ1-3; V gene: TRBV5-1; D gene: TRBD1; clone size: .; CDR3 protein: CASSEQGLSGNTIYF; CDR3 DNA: TGCGCCAGCAGCGAACAGGGGCTCTCTGGAAACACCATATATTTT
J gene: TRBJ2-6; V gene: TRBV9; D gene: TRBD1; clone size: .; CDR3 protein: CASSAHRGSGANVLTF; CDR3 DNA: TGTGCCAGCAGCGCACACAGGGGGTCTGGGGCCAACGTCCTGACTTTC
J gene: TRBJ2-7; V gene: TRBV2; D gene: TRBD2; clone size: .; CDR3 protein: CASRIAGDPLLYF; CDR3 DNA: TGTGCCAGCAGAATAGCGGGGGACCCACTACTCTACTTC
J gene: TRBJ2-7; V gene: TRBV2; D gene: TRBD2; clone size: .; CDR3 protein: CASRLTSWSYEQYF; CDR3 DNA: TGTGCCAGCAGGCTGACTAGCTGGTCCTACGAGCAGTACTTC
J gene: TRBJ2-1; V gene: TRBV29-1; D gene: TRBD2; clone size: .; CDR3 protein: CSYRAQRGYNEQFF; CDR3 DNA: TGCAGCTACAGGGCCCAGCGGGGGTACAATGAGCAGTTCTTC
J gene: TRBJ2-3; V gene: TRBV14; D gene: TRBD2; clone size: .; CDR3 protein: CASSQAGRSTDTQYF; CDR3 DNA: TGTGCCAGCAGCCAAGCCGGGAGGTCAACAGATACGCAGTATTTT
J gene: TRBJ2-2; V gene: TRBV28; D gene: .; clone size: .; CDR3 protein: CASSRVAGELFF; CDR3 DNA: TGTGCCAGCAGTCGCGTAGCCGGGGAGCTGTTTTTT
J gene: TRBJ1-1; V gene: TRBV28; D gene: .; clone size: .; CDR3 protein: CASSFGTVSNTEAFF; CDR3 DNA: TGTGCCAGCAGTTTTGGTACTGTCTCGAACACTGAAGCTTTCTTT
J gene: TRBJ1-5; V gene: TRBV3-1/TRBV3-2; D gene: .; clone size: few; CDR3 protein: CASSQRGTRVQPQHF; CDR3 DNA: TGTGCCAGCAGCCAACGCGGGACCAGGGTCCAGCCCCAGCATTTT
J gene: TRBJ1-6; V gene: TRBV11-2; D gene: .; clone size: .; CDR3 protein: CASGQASSYNSPLHF; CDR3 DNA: TGTGCCTCAGGGCAGGCTAGCTCCTATAATTCACCCCTCCACTTT
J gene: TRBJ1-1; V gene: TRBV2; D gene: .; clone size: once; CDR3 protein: CASSEALWWRARCEAFF; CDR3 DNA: TGTGCCAGCAGTGAAGCGCTTTGGTGGCGGGCCCGATGTGAAGCTTTCTTT
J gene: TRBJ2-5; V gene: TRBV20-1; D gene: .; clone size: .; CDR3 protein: CSAAPQETQYF; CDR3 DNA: TGCAGTGCAGCTCCACAAGAGACCCAGTACTTC
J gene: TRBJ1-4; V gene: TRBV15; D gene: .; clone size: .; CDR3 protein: CATSRGLQGEKLFF; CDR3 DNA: TGTGCCACCAGCAGAGGTCTGCAGGGGGAAAAACTGTTTTTT
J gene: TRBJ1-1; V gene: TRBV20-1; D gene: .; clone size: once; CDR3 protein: CSARDREAFF; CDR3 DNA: TGCAGTGCTAGAGACAGAGAAGCTTTCTTT
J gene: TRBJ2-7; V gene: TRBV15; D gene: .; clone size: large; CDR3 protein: CATSRGQLNGDEQYF; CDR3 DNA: TGTGCCACCAGCAGAGGACAGCTAAATGGCGACGAGCAGTACTTC
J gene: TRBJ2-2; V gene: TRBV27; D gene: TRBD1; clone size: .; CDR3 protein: CASRTGQGFGELFF; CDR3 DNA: TGTGCCAGCAGGACTGGACAGGGGTTTGGGGAGCTGTTTTTT
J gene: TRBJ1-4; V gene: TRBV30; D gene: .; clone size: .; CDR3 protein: CAWSEPGRRVQGRSEKLFF; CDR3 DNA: TGTGCCTGGAGTGAGCCTGGACGACGCGTTCAGGGGCGGAGTGAAAAACTGTTTTTT
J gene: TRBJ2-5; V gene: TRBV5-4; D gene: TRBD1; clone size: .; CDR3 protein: CASSLRTGGQETQYF; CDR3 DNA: TGTGCCAGCAGCTTGCGGACAGGGGGCCAAGAGACCCAGTACTTC
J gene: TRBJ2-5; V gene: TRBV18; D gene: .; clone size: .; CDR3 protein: CASAQFRGAETQYF; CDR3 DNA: TGTGCCAGCGCCCAGTTTCGCGGGGCAGAGACCCAGTACTTC
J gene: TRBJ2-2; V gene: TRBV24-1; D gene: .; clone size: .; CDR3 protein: CATSDFLGELFF; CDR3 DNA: TGTGCCACCAGTGATTTCCTAGGCGAGCTGTTTTTT
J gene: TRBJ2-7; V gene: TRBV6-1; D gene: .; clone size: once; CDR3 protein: CASSEYSDEQYF; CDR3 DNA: TGTGCCAGCAGTGAATACAGTGACGAGCAGTACTTC
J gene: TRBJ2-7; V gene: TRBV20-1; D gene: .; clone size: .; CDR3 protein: CSAITYEQYF; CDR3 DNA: TGCAGTGCAATTACCTACGAGCAGTACTTC
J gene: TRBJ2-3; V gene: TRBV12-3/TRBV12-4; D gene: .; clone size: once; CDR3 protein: CASTESDTQYF; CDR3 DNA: TGTGCCAGCACCGAGTCAGATACGCAGTATTTT
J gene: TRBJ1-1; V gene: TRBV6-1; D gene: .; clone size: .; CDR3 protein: CASSEAFGRNTEAFF; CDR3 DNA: TGTGCCAGCAGTGAAGCGTTTGGCAGGAACACTGAAGCTTTCTTT
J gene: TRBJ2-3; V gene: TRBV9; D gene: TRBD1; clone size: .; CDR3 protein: CASSAQGARTDTQYF; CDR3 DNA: TGTGCCAGCAGCGCACAGGGGGCGCGGACAGATACGCAGTATTTT
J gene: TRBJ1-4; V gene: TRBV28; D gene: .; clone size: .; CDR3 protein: CASSLNGGGRKLFF; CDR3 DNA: TGTGCCAGCAGCCTTAATGGGGGAGGGAGGAAACTGTTTTTT
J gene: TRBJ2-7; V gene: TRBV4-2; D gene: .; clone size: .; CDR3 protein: CASSHLVIPGAYEQYF; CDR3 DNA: TGTGCCAGCAGCCATCTCGTCATTCCAGGGGCCTACGAGCAGTACTTC
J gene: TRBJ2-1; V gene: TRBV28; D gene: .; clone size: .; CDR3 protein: CASSLLAGIYNEQFF; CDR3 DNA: TGTGCCAGCAGTTTGTTGGCAGGGATATACAATGAGCAGTTCTTC
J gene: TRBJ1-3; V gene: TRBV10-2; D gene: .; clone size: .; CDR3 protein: CASRGSSGNTIYF; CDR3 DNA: TGCGCCAGCAGAGGGAGCTCTGGAAACACCATATATTTT
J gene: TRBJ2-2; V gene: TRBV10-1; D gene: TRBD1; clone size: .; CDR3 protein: CASRPTGTGATGELFF; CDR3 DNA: TGCGCCAGCAGGCCGACCGGGACAGGAGCGACCGGGGAGCTGTTTTTT
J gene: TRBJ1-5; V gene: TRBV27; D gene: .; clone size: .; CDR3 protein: CASSEGLGPQHF; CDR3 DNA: TGTGCCAGCAGTGAGGGTCTGGGGCCCCAGCATTTT
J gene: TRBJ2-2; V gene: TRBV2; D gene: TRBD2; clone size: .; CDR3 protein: CASSLPLRGSTGELFF; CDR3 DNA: TGTGCCAGCAGCCTCCCCTTGCGGGGGAGCACCGGGGAGCTGTTTTTT
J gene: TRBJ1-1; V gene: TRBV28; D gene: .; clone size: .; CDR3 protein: CASSLGSLNTEAFF; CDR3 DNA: TGTGCCAGCAGTTTAGGCAGTTTGAACACTGAAGCTTTCTTT